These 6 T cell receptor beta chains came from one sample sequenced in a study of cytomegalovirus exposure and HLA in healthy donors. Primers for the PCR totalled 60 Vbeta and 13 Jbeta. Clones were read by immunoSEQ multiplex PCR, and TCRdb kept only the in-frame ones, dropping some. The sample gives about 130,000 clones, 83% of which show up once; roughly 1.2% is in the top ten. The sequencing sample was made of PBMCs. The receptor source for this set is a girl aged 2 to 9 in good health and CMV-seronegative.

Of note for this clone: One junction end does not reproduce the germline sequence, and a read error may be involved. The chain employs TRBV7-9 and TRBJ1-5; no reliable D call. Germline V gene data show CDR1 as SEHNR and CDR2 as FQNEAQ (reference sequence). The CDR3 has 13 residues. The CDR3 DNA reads TGTTCCAGCAGCTTCGGGGAACATCAGCCCCAGCATTTT. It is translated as CSSSFGEHQPQHF.

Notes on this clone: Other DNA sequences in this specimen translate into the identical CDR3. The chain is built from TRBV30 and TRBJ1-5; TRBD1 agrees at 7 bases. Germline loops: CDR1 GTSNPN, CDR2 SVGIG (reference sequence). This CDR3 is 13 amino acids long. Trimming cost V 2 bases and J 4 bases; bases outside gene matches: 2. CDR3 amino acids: CAWSRQGNQPQHF. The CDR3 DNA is TGTGCCTGGAGTAGACAGGGAAATCAGCCCCAGCATTTT.

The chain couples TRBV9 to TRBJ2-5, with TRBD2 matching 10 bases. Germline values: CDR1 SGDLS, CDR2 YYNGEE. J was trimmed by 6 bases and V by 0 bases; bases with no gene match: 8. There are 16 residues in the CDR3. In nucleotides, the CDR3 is TGTGCCAGCAGCGTAGGTCTAGCGGGGGAGGGGAAGACCCAGTACTTC. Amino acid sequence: CASSVGLAGEGKTQYF.

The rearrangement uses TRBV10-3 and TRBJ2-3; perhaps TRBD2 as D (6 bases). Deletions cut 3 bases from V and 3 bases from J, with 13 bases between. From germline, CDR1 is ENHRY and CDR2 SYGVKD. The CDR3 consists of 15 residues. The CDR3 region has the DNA TGTGCCATCAGTGATTCGGGAGACGAGACAGATACGCAGTATTTT. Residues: CAISDSGDETDTQYF.

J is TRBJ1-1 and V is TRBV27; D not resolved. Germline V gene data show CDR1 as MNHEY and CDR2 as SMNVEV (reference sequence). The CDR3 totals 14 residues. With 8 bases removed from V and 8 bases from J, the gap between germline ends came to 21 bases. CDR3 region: CASLSIRVPWEAFF. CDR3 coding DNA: TGTGCCAGCCTTTCCATCCGGGTCCCCTGGGAAGCTTTCTTT.

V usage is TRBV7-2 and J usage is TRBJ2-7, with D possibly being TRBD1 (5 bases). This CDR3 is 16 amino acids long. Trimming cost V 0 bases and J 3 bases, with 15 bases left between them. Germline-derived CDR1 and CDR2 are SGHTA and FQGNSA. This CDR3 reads CASSLATTVPNYEQYF. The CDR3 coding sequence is TGTGCCAGCAGCTTAGCCACGACAGTCCCCAACTACGAGCAGTACTTC.